What follows is one TCR beta chain and its context. Its antigen is unidentified. V was clipped by 3 bases and J by 6 bases, with 9 bases between them. This CDR3 has 13 residues. The germline V gene encodes CDR1 MDHEN and CDR2 SYDVKM. This entry comes from a study of shared clonotypes between healthy human individuals. Whole-study findings and limits: Clonotype sharing levels among donors were expected to vary with sequencing depth. Few donors limited the genetic and exposure-history diversity represented.

TCRdb's table, derived via immunoSEQ multiplex PCR, lists solely in-frame clones and lacks some. The sample has about 1.5 million clones, around 95% seen once. The chain links TRBV28 to TRBJ2-1; D unresolved. Material: naive CD4+ T cells sorted from blood. Subset indicated: CD45RA+ positively selected. The clonotype comes from a man between 25 and 39 years old in good health. As DNA, the CDR3 is TGTGCCAGCAGTTTGTTAGGACCCAATGAGCAGTTCTTC. It yields the protein CASSLLGPNEQFF.